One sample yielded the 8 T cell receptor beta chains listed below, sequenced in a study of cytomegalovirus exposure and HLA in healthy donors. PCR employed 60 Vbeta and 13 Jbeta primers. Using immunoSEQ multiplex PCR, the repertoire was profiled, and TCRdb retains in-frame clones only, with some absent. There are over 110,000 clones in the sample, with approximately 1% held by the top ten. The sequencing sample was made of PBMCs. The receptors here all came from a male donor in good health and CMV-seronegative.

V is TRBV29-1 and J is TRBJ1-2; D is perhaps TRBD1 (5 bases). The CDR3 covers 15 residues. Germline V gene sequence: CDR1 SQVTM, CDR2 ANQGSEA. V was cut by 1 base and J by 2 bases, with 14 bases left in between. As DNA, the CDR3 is TGCAGCGTTGAAGGAGACCAGGGCTTAAACTATGGCTACACCTTC. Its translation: CSVEGDQGLNYGYTF.

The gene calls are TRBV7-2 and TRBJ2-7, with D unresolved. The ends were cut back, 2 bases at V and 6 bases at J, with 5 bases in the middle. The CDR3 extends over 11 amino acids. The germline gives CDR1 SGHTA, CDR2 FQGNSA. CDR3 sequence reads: CASSLPGEQYF. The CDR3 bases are TGTGCCAGCAGCTTACCGGGCGAGCAGTACTTC.

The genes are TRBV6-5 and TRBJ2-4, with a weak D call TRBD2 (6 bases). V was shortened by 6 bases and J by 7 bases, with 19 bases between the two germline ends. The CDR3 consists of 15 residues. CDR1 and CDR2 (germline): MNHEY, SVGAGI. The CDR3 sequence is CASRQDTNAGNIQYF. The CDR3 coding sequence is TGTGCCAGCAGGCAGGATACCAACGCGGGGAACATTCAGTACTTC.

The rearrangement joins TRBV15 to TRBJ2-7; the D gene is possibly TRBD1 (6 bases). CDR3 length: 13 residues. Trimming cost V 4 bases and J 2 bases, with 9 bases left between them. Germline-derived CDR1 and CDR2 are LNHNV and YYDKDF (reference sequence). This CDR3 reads CATSTRDTYEQYF. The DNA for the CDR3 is TGTGCCACCAGCACCCGGGACACCTACGAGCAGTACTTC. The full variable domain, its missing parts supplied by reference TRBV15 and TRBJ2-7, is DAMVIQNPRYQVTQFGKPVTLSCSQTLNHNVMYWYQQKSSQAPKLLFHYYDKDFNNEADTPDNFQSRRPNTSFCFLDIRSPGLGDTAMYLCATSTRDTYEQYFGPGTRLTVT.

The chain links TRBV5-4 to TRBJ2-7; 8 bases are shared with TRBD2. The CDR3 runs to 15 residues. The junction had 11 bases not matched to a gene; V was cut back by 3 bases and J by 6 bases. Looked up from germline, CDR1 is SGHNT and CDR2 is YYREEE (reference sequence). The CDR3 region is CASSWSAGGYSEQYF. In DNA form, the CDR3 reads TGTGCCAGCAGCTGGTCGGCGGGAGGTTATAGCGAGCAGTACTTC.

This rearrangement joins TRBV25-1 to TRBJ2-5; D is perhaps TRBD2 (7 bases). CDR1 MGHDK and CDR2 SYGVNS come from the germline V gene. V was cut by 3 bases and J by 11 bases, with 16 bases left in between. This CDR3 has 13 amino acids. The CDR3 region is CASSDRGAWEQYF. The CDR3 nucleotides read TGTGCCAGCAGTGATCGGGGGGCGTGGGAGCAGTACTTC.

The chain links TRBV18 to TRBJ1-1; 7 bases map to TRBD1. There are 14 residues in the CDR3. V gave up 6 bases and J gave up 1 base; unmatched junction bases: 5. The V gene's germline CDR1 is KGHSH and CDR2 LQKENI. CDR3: CASSRGQANTEAFF. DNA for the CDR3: TGTGCCAGCTCTCGCGGACAGGCGAACACTGAAGCTTTCTTT. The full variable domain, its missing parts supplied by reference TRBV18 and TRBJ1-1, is NAGVMQNPRHLVRRRGQEARLRCSPMKGHSHVYWYRQLPEEGLKFMVYLQKENIIDESGMPKERFSAEFPKEGPSILRIQQVVRGDSAAYFCASSRGQANTEAFFGQGTRLTVV.

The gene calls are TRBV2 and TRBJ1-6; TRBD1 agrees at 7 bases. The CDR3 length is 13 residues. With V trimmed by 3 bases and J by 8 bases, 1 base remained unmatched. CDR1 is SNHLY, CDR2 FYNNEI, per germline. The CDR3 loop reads CASSDRGDSPLHF. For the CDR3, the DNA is TGTGCCAGCAGTGACAGGGGGGATTCACCCCTCCACTTT.